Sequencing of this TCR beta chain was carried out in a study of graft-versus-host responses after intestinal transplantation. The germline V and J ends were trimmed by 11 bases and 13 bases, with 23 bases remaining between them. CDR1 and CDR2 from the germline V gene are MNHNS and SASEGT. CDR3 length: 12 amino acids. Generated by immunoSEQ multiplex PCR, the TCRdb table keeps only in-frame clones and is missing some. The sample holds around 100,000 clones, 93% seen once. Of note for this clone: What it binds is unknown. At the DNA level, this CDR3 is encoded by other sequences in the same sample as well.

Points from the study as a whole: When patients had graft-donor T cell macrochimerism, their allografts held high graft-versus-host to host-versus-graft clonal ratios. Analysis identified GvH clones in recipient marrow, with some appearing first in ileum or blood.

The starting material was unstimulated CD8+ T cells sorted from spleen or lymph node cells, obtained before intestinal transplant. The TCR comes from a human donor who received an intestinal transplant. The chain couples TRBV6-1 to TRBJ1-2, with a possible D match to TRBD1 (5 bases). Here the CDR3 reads CAGALSDRSLTF. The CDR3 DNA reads TGTGCCGGAGCGCTCTCCGACAGATCCCTCACCTTC.